The 27 T cell receptor beta chains given below trace back to one sample, sequenced in a study of blood T cell repertoires in COVID-19. Measured with immunoSEQ multiplex PCR; TCRdb has only the in-frame clones, and not every one. This table has 270,000 or so clones, 82% appearing once. The sample comprised peripheral blood. The receptors originated from a woman between 18 and 29 years old with acute or convalescent COVID-19.

The chain has TRBV24-1 and TRBJ2-1, with D uncertain. There are 11 residues in the CDR3. Looked up from germline, CDR1 is KGHDR and CDR2 is SFDVKD. V was pared by 3 bases and J by 9 bases, with 5 bases between. This CDR3 is CATSDRREQFF. The CDR3 DNA is TGTGCCACCAGTGATCGTCGTGAGCAGTTCTTC.

The chain couples TRBV5-1 to TRBJ2-7, with D maybe TRBD1 (5 bases). V lost 4 bases and J lost 4, with 15 bases in between. The CDR3 runs to 14 residues. The V gene's germline CDR1 is SGHRS and CDR2 YFSETQ. CDR3 amino acids: CASSPQVGAYEQYF. CDR3 coding DNA: TGCGCCAGCAGCCCCCAGGTAGGGGCTTACGAGCAGTACTTC.

The chain links TRBV4-1 to TRBJ2-7; 8 bases line up with TRBD1. J gave up 0 bases and V 1 base, and 8 bases lay outside the gene matches. This CDR3 has 17 residues. CDR1 and CDR2 (germline): MGHRA, YSYEKL. CDR3 coding DNA: TGCGCCAGCAGCCAAGCAGGTCCAGGGGGCCCCTCCTACGAGCAGTACTTC. It specifies CASSQAGPGGPSYEQYF.

This clone has a single count. The rearrangement joins TRBV12-3 or TRBV12-4 to TRBJ1-2; D ambiguous. This CDR3 contains 13 residues. The V gene lost 7 bases and the J gene lost 4 bases, with 13 bases spanning the gap. CDR3 DNA sequence: TGTGCCAGCACCCCGGGCGGGAGCTATGGCTACACCTTC. It translates to CASTPGGSYGYTF.

The V gene is TRBV27, the J gene TRBJ1-3, with TRBD1 as a possible D gene (6 bases). Germline V lookup: CDR1 MNHEY, CDR2 SMNVEV (reference sequence). The V end lost 5 bases, the J end lost 2 bases, and 16 bases lay between the germline ends. The CDR3 is made up of 16 amino acids. The CDR3 reads CASSPSGTFPGNTIYF. In nucleotides, the CDR3 is TGTGCCAGCAGTCCTTCTGGGACATTTCCTGGAAACACCATATATTTT.

The rearrangement joins TRBV11-2 to TRBJ2-1; 11 nucleotides match TRBD2. V was clipped by 5 bases and J by 6 bases; unmatched bases: 6. The germline CDR1 and CDR2 sequences are SGHAT and FQNNGV. This CDR3 spans 15 amino acids. CDR3 bases: TGTGCCAGCAGCCCATTAGCGGGAGGGGGCAATGAGCAGTTCTTC. Translation gives CASSPLAGGGNEQFF.

V gene TRBV3-1 (or the pseudogene TRBV3-2) combines with J gene TRBJ2-3, with a tentative D call TRBD1 (5 bases). There are 16 residues in the CDR3. V was pared by 6 bases and J by 2 bases, with 18 bases between. CDR1 LGHDT and CDR2 YNNKEL come from the germline V gene (reference sequence). This CDR3 is CASRPTGADPTDTQYF. Written as DNA, the CDR3 is TGTGCCAGCAGACCCACTGGGGCGGACCCCACAGATACGCAGTATTTT.

This chain links TRBV7-6 with TRBJ2-7; 7 nucleotides line up with TRBD2. CDR3 length equals 17 residues. V dropped 3 bases and J dropped 6; count of bases not matched to a gene: 17. Germline assignment: CDR1 SGHVS and CDR2 FNYEAQ. CDR3 loop: CASSLFAAGDPPAEQYF. In DNA, the CDR3 is TGTGCCAGCAGCTTGTTTGCGGCGGGAGATCCCCCTGCCGAGCAGTACTTC.

This rearrangement joins TRBV19 to TRBJ2-5; TRBD2 matches 7 bases. Germline V CDR1 and CDR2: LNHDA, SQIVND (reference sequence). Trimming took 2 bases from V and 4 from J; bases not matched to a gene: 13. This CDR3 comprises 17 residues. The CDR3 reads CASSIPRASGARETQYF. The CDR3 nucleotides are TGTGCCAGTAGTATACCTAGGGCTAGCGGTGCTCGAGAGACCCAGTACTTC.

This clone occurred once. This chain joins TRBV6-6 and TRBJ1-1; maybe TRBD1 (5 bases). CDR1 and CDR2 from the germline V gene are MNHNY and SVGAGI (reference sequence). V gave up 6 bases and J gave up 0 bases, with 8 bases separating them. The CDR3 loop spans 13 amino acids. The CDR3 spells CASRVTVNTEAFF. CDR3 DNA sequence: TGTGCCAGCAGGGTGACAGTGAACACTGAAGCTTTCTTT.

The rearrangement uses TRBV7-6 and TRBJ2-7, with 9 bases lining up with TRBD2. Germline loops: CDR1 SGHVS, CDR2 FNYEAQ. The J segment lost 2 bases and the V segment lost 2 bases, leaving 4 bases of the junction unmatched. This CDR3 spans 15 amino acids. Written as DNA, the CDR3 is TGTGCCAGCAGCTTATCCCTAGCGGGGACCTACGAGCAGTACTTC. Translation: CASSLSLAGTYEQYF.

Note on this clone: The sample has other DNA sequences that encode this CDR3 too. The V and J genes are TRBV5-6 and TRBJ1-2; 7 positions agree with TRBD1. V was pared by 4 bases and J by 3 bases, with 6 bases of the junction left unmatched. There are 14 residues in the CDR3. Looked up from germline, CDR1 is SGHDT and CDR2 is YYEEEE. The CDR3 protein is CASSVQGLDYGYTF. The CDR3 DNA reads as TGTGCCAGCAGCGTACAGGGGCTCGACTATGGCTACACCTTC. Looking up the rest from reference TRBV5-6 and TRBJ1-2 gives the full variable domain: DAGVTQSPTHLIKTRGQQVTLRCSPKSGHDTVSWYQQALGQGPQFIFQYYEEEERQRGNFPDRFSGHQFPNYSSELNVNALLLGDSALYLCASSVQGLDYGYTFGSGTRLTVV.

The chain links TRBV4-3 to TRBJ1-3; D gene unclear. The V end lost 1 base, the J end lost 0 bases, and 10 bases lay between the germline ends. The length of the CDR3 is 16 residues. The germline gives CDR1 LGHNA, CDR2 YSLEER. In nucleotides, the CDR3 is TGCGCCAGCAGCCAAGGCGCACTATTCTCTGGAAACACCATATATTTT. Encoded protein: CASSQGALFSGNTIYF.

V and J are TRBV6-2 or TRBV6-3 and TRBJ1-6; 7 nucleotides align to TRBD1. Looked up from germline, CDR1 is MNHEY and CDR2 is SVGEGT. The ends lost 5 bases at V and 8 bases at J; junction bases unmatched: 9. This CDR3 comprises 15 residues. The CDR3 nucleotides are TGTGCCAGCAGTACAAGGGGGCAGGGGGATTCACCCCTCCACTTT. It encodes CASSTRGQGDSPLHF.

In this sample, this clone turned up once. This chain links TRBV3-1 (or the pseudogene TRBV3-2) with TRBJ2-7; no reliable D call. The CDR3 spans 15 residues. V lost 4 bases, J lost 3 bases, and 16 bases lay in between. Germline-derived CDR1 and CDR2 are LGHDT and YNNKEL (reference sequence). CDR3 nucleotides: TGTGCCAGCAGCCCACCCAGCAGGTCTCTCTACGAGCAGTACTTC. Protein: CASSPPSRSLYEQYF.

The CDR3 bases are TGTGCCAGCAGCTCCGCTATTTATACCACCCTAAACGAGCAGTACTTC. It codes for CASSSAIYTTLNEQYF. The rearrangement joins TRBV5-6 to TRBJ2-7; D is undetermined. The V end was cut by 3 bases, the J end by 5 bases, with 21 bases between. CDR3 length: 16 residues. Germline-derived CDR1 and CDR2 are SGHDT and YYEEEE.

The chain joins TRBV7-2 to TRBJ2-5; maybe TRBD1 (6 bases). CDR3 length: 14 amino acids. Germline V CDR1 and CDR2: SGHTA, FQGNSA. The ends were cut back, 5 bases at V and 5 bases at J, with 15 bases in the middle. CDR3 coding DNA: TGTGCCAGCAGCCGGAGCAGGGGCCGGGAGACCCAGTACTTC. This codes for CASSRSRGRETQYF.

The CDR3 DNA reads TGTGCCAGCAGCACGGGACAGGGAGACTACGAGCAGTACTTC. As protein: CASSTGQGDYEQYF. The chain employs TRBV7-9 and TRBJ2-7; 9 positions match TRBD1. Germline-derived CDR1 and CDR2 are SEHNR and FQNEAQ (reference sequence). This CDR3 is 14 amino acids long. Germline trimming cut 5 bases from V and 3 bases from J; bases unmatched to any gene: 5.

The CDR3 DNA sequence: TGTGCCAGCGGTGCTTCGGGGAGCAATGAGCAGTTCTTC. Amino acid sequence: CASGASGSNEQFF. V gene TRBV7-3 combines with J gene TRBJ2-1; the D gene is possibly TRBD2 (5 bases). The CDR3 spans 13 residues. Germline values: CDR1 SGHTA, CDR2 FQGTGA. Trimming took 8 bases from V and 6 from J, leaving 14 bases between them.

The V and J genes are TRBV7-2 and TRBJ2-5, with TRBD2 matching over 7 bases. With 1 base clipped from V and 7 bases from J, the junction kept 6 bases outside the gene matches. The CDR3 loop spans 14 amino acids. Germline CDR1 reads SGHTA; CDR2 reads FQGNSA. CDR3 sequence (DNA): TGTGCCAGCAGCTTAGTAGGCGGGGAGGGGACCCAGTACTTC. It translates to CASSLVGGEGTQYF.

The sample holds a few counts of this clone. This chain joins TRBV14 and TRBJ2-2; 12 nucleotides match TRBD2. CDR1 and CDR2 (germline): SGHDN, FVKESK. This CDR3 is built from 17 residues. J gave up 6 bases and V 0 bases, and 5 bases lay outside the gene matches. In DNA, the CDR3 is TGTGCCAGCAGCCAAGATAGCGGACTAGCGGGACCCGGGGAGCTGTTTTTT. Protein product: CASSQDSGLAGPGELFF.

This chain connects TRBV6-5 to TRBJ2-7; D call uncertain. The CDR3 spans 14 residues. CDR1 and CDR2 (germline): MNHEY, SVGAGI. The V gene lost 5 bases and the J gene lost 3 bases, with 14 bases spanning the gap. Here the CDR3 reads CASSNRRMGYEQYF. The CDR3 DNA follows: TGTGCCAGCAGTAATAGGAGAATGGGCTACGAGCAGTACTTC.

This chain uses TRBV27 with TRBJ1-6; 7 positions match TRBD1. The germline V gene encodes CDR1 MNHEY and CDR2 SMNVEV (reference sequence). The length of the CDR3 is 13 residues. V lost 6 bases and J lost 10; bases outside the gene matches: 6. The CDR3 here is CASRSGGSSPLHF. The CDR3 DNA follows: TGTGCCAGCAGGTCAGGGGGGAGCTCACCCCTCCACTTT.

V and J are TRBV7-9 and TRBJ1-2; the D gene is possibly TRBD1 (6 bases). This CDR3 is built from 13 residues. Trimming took 5 bases from V and 4 from J, leaving 11 bases between them. CDR1 and CDR2 from the germline V gene are SEHNR and FQNEAQ (reference sequence). The DNA for the CDR3 is TGTGCCAGCAGCCATCAGACAGGCTATGGCTACACCTTC. Translated, it gives CASSHQTGYGYTF.

The J gene is TRBJ1-2, the V gene TRBV6-1; TRBD1 is a possible D gene (5 bases). From germline, CDR1 is MNHNS and CDR2 SASEGT. V dropped 2 bases and J dropped 3 bases, with 10 bases sitting between them. The CDR3 runs to 14 residues. In DNA form, the CDR3 reads TGTGCCAGCAGTGAAACGGGGGTTGACTATGGCTACACCTTC. This translates into CASSETGVDYGYTF.

This chain uses TRBV4-3 with TRBJ2-1; the D gene is possibly TRBD2 (6 bases). The germline gives CDR1 LGHNA, CDR2 YSLEER. The CDR3 totals 17 residues. The V end was cut by 0 bases, the J end by 4 bases, with 16 bases between. The CDR3 DNA reads TGCGCCAGCAGCCAAGACGGCGGGGCGACGCGGTACAATGAGCAGTTCTTC. Encoded protein: CASSQDGGATRYNEQFF.

The V and J genes are TRBV7-8 and TRBJ2-5; 7 bases are shared with TRBD2. This CDR3 comprises 16 residues. Germline values: CDR1 SGHVS, CDR2 FQNEAQ. After removal of 5 bases from V and 4 bases from J, the junction contained 13 bases not matched to a gene. The CDR3 coding sequence is TGTGCCAGCAGCCGAACGTATGGGAGGGCGGTAGAGACCCAGTACTTC. Translation gives CASSRTYGRAVETQYF.